Listed below are T cell receptor beta chains from one sample, sequenced in a study of cytomegalovirus exposure and HLA in healthy donors. TCRdb keeps only in-frame clones here, not all; method: immunoSEQ multiplex PCR. The sample holds 150,000 to 200,000 clones, roughly 80% seen once. The sample comprised PBMCs. Every receptor here comes from a woman between 18 and 30 years old in good health and CMV-seronegative. Both conserved end residues are part of each CDR3. D genes are given only for firm matches. Some rows have no size entry. The others give once, few or many, or a class for an expanded clone.

j_call	d_call	v_call	clone_size	cdr3_nt	cdr3_aa
TRBJ2-1	NA	TRBV4-1	NA	TGCGCCAGCAGCCAATCAGACTACCTTCGGATCAATGAGCAGTTCTTC	CASSQSDYLRINEQFF
TRBJ1-1	TRBD1	TRBV7-9	NA	TGTTCCAGCAGCATATGGACAGGGGGGCCCGGCACTGAAGCTTTCTTT	CSSSIWTGGPGTEAFF
TRBJ2-1	TRBD2	TRBV19	NA	TGTGCCAGTAGTAGCGGGAGGGCCCCTGACAATGAGCAGTTCTTC	CASSSGRAPDNEQFF
TRBJ2-7	TRBD2	TRBV27	NA	TGTGCCAGCAGTTTAGGGACTAGCGGGACCTACGAGCAGTACTTC	CASSLGTSGTYEQYF
TRBJ1-3	TRBD1	TRBV7-9	NA	TGTGCCAGCAGCTCAGACAGGGATACTGGAAACACCATATATTTT	CASSSDRDTGNTIYF
TRBJ2-7	TRBD2	TRBV7-2	NA	TGTGCCAGCAGCCCGCAAGCGGGAGGCCCCTACGAGCAGTACTTC	CASSPQAGGPYEQYF
TRBJ2-3	NA	TRBV7-6	NA	TGTGCCAGCAGCTCCGGACAGCCCACGCAGTATTTT	CASSSGQPTQYF
TRBJ1-2	NA	TRBV9	NA	TGTGCCAGCAGCGTACTTGTCAGAACGGACAGTAACTATGGCTACACCTTC	CASSVLVRTDSNYGYTF
TRBJ1-1	NA	TRBV27	NA	TGTGCCAGCAGTCCCCTAGGCACTGAAGCTTTCTTT	CASSPLGTEAFF
TRBJ2-2	TRBD2	TRBV19	NA	TGTGCCAGTAGTATAGGCCTAGCGGGAGGGCAAGACACCGGGGAGCTGTTTTTT	CASSIGLAGGQDTGELFF
TRBJ2-5	NA	TRBV5-6	NA	TGTGCCAGCGGGGTCTCACAGGGTACGGAAGAGACCCAGTACTTC	CASGVSQGTEETQYF
TRBJ1-1	NA	TRBV18	NA	TGTGCCAGCTCACCAGGTATGGGGGGGCCTGAAGCTTTCTTT	CASSPGMGGPEAFF
TRBJ2-7	NA	TRBV6-1	few	TGTGCCAGCAGTGTTTCCAGAAAATACGAGCAGTACTTC	CASSVSRKYEQYF
TRBJ2-7	NA	TRBV27	once	TGTGCCAGCAGTTTCTTAAGTGGGCTTGACGAGCAGTACTTC	CASSFLSGLDEQYF
TRBJ1-5	NA	TRBV27	NA	TGTGCCAGCAGTTTAAAGAGGGGCAATCAGCCCCAGCATTTT	CASSLKRGNQPQHF
TRBJ1-2	TRBD1	TRBV6-5	NA	TGTGCCAGCAGTTACTCGAGGACAGGGGGGGGGTATGGCTACACCTTC	CASSYSRTGGGYGYTF
TRBJ1-4	NA	TRBV4-1	few	TGCGCCAGCAGCCCCCTCGGAGGAACGGCAACTAATGAAAAACTGTTTTTT	CASSPLGGTATNEKLFF
TRBJ2-1	TRBD2	TRBV7-2	NA	TGTGCCAGCAGCTCCTGGGGACTAGCGGGAGTAGGTAATGAGCAGTTCTTC	CASSSWGLAGVGNEQFF
TRBJ1-1	TRBD1	TRBV19	NA	TGTGCCAGTAATGACAGGGTCGGGGCTGAAGCTTTCTTT	CASNDRVGAEAFF
TRBJ1-3	TRBD1	TRBV9	NA	TGTGCCAGCAGCCTAACAGGGGTAGCTGGAAACACCATATATTTT	CASSLTGVAGNTIYF
TRBJ1-5	NA	TRBV30	few	TGTGCCTGGAATCAACAGAACAATCAGCCCCAGCATTTT	CAWNQQNNQPQHF
TRBJ2-1	TRBD2	TRBV28	NA	TGTGCCAGCAGTTCGAACGGGAGGGGGTCCTACAATGAGCAGTTCTTC	CASSSNGRGSYNEQFF